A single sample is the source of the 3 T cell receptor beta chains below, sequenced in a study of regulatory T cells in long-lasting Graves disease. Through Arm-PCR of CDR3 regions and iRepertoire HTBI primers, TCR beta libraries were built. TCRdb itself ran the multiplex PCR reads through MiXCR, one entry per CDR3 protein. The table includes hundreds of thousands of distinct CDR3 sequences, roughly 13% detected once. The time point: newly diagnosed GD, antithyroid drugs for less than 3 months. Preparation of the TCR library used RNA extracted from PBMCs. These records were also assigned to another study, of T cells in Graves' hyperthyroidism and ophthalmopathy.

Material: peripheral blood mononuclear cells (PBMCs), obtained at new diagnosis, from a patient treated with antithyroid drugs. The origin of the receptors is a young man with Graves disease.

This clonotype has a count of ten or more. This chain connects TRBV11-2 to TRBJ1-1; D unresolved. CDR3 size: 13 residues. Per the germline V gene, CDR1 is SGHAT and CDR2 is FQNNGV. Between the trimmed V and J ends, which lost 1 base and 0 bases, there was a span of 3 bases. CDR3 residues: CASSLVMNTEAFF. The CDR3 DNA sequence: TGTGCCAGCAGCTTAGTGATGAACACTGAAGCTTTCTTT.

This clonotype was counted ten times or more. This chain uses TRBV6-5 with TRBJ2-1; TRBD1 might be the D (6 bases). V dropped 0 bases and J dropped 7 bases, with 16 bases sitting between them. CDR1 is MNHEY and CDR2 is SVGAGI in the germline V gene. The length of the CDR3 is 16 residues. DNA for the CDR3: TGTGCCAGCAGTTACTCCTTCATAAGGGGGAATAATGAGCAGTTCTTC. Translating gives CASSYSFIRGNNEQFF.

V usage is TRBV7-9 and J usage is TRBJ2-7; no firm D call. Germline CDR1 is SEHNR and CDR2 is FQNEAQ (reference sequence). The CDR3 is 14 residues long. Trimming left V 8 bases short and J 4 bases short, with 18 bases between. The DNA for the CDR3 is TGTGCCAGCGGCCAAGAAACCCAAGTATACGAGCAGTACTTC. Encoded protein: CASGQETQVYEQYF.